This is a list of T cell receptor beta chains from one sample in a study of blood T cell repertoires in COVID-19. Profiling relied on immunoSEQ multiplex PCR, and the TCRdb table lists in-frame clones only, not all of them. The table shows tens of thousands of clones, with 79% occurring only once. Specimen: peripheral blood. These TCRs come from a man in his sixties or seventies with acute or convalescent COVID-19. The CDR3 runs from the conserved cysteine through the conserved F or W. Each record gives: J gene, D gene, V gene, clone size, CDR3 protein, CDR3 DNA. D genes are given only for firm matches. Clone size is not always given. Where it is, it says once, few, many or a class for expanded clones.

J gene: TRBJ1-2
D gene: -
V gene: TRBV2
clone size: -
CDR3 protein: CASKLVGGNYGYTF
CDR3 DNA: TGTGCCAGTAAGCTGGTGGGAGGCAACTATGGCTACACCTTC

J gene: TRBJ1-2
D gene: TRBD1
V gene: TRBV3-1/TRBV3-2
clone size: -
CDR3 protein: CASRQTGEGYTF
CDR3 DNA: TGTGCCAGCAGACAGACAGGGGAAGGCTACACCTTC

J gene: TRBJ2-1
D gene: TRBD2
V gene: TRBV27
clone size: -
CDR3 protein: CASSARERFEQFF
CDR3 DNA: TGTGCCAGCAGTGCGCGGGAGCGGTTTGAGCAGTTCTTC

J gene: TRBJ2-2
D gene: -
V gene: TRBV11-1
clone size: few
CDR3 protein: CASSLVGQNTGELFF
CDR3 DNA: TGTGCCAGCAGCTTAGTCGGACAGAACACCGGGGAGCTGTTTTTT

J gene: TRBJ1-6
D gene: TRBD1
V gene: TRBV5-1
clone size: -
CDR3 protein: CASSLGTGESPLHF
CDR3 DNA: TGCGCCAGCAGCTTGGGGACAGGGGAGTCACCCCTCCACTTT

J gene: TRBJ2-5
D gene: TRBD2
V gene: TRBV19
clone size: -
CDR3 protein: CASTPGGPQRGYQETQYF
CDR3 DNA: TGTGCCAGTACCCCCGGGGGCCCCCAGCGGGGGTACCAAGAGACCCAGTACTTC

J gene: TRBJ2-1
D gene: TRBD1
V gene: TRBV15
clone size: -
CDR3 protein: CATSRAGTGVLGNEQFF
CDR3 DNA: TGTGCCACCAGCAGAGCCGGGACAGGGGTTCTAGGCAATGAGCAGTTCTTC

J gene: TRBJ2-7
D gene: TRBD1
V gene: TRBV27
clone size: -
CDR3 protein: CASRTDRDYEQYF
CDR3 DNA: TGTGCCAGCAGAACGGACAGGGACTACGAGCAGTACTTC

J gene: TRBJ2-1
D gene: TRBD1
V gene: TRBV7-2
clone size: -
CDR3 protein: CASSLGGGQGQFF
CDR3 DNA: TGTGCCAGCAGCTTAGGAGGGGGCCAGGGGCAGTTCTTC

J gene: TRBJ1-4
D gene: -
V gene: TRBV10-2
clone size: few
CDR3 protein: CASSASSGYFEKLFF
CDR3 DNA: TGCGCCAGCAGTGCATCGTCAGGGTACTTTGAAAAACTGTTTTTT

J gene: TRBJ1-1
D gene: -
V gene: TRBV2
clone size: -
CDR3 protein: CAIRGGTEAFF
CDR3 DNA: TGTGCCATTAGGGGTGGCACTGAAGCTTTCTTT

J gene: TRBJ2-3
D gene: -
V gene: TRBV6-5
clone size: -
CDR3 protein: CASSIQGYSTDTQYF
CDR3 DNA: TGTGCCAGCAGTATACAGGGATATAGCACAGATACGCAGTATTTT

J gene: TRBJ2-7
D gene: -
V gene: TRBV5-4
clone size: -
CDR3 protein: CASSLVAGPLYEQYF
CDR3 DNA: TGTGCCAGCAGCTTGGTGGCGGGACCCCTCTACGAGCAGTACTTC

J gene: TRBJ2-1
D gene: -
V gene: TRBV18
clone size: -
CDR3 protein: CASSPPAPNEQFF
CDR3 DNA: TGTGCCAGCTCACCACCAGCGCCCAATGAGCAGTTCTTC

J gene: TRBJ2-1
D gene: TRBD2
V gene: TRBV7-9
clone size: few
CDR3 protein: CASSPAESGRARNEQFF
CDR3 DNA: TGTGCCAGCAGCCCGGCGGAGAGCGGGAGGGCACGGAATGAGCAGTTCTTC

J gene: TRBJ1-3
D gene: TRBD1
V gene: TRBV19
clone size: -
CDR3 protein: CASSMTGFSGNTIYF
CDR3 DNA: TGTGCCAGTAGTATGACAGGGTTCTCTGGAAACACCATATATTTT

J gene: TRBJ2-7
D gene: TRBD1
V gene: TRBV5-1
clone size: -
CDR3 protein: CASSLGGTALYEQYF
CDR3 DNA: TGCGCCAGCAGCTTGGGAGGGACAGCCCTTTACGAGCAGTACTTC

J gene: TRBJ1-3
D gene: TRBD1
V gene: TRBV28
clone size: -
CDR3 protein: CASSFGNRGSSGNTIYF
CDR3 DNA: TGTGCCAGCAGTTTCGGAAACAGGGGGTCCTCTGGAAACACCATATATTTT

J gene: TRBJ2-7
D gene: -
V gene: TRBV28
clone size: -
CDR3 protein: CASSPGTSYEQYF
CDR3 DNA: TGTGCCAGCAGCCCCGGGACATCCTACGAGCAGTACTTC

J gene: TRBJ1-6
D gene: -
V gene: TRBV2
clone size: -
CDR3 protein: CASHITGINSPLHF
CDR3 DNA: TGTGCCAGTCATATCACAGGGATTAATTCACCCCTCCACTTT

J gene: TRBJ1-4
D gene: -
V gene: TRBV18
clone size: -
CDR3 protein: CASSPPGIDSHREKLFF
CDR3 DNA: TGTGCCAGCTCACCACCGGGTATAGACAGTCACCGTGAAAAACTGTTTTTT

J gene: TRBJ1-1
D gene: -
V gene: TRBV20-1
clone size: -
CDR3 protein: CSAREIPEAFF
CDR3 DNA: TGCAGTGCTAGAGAAATTCCGGAAGCTTTCTTT

J gene: TRBJ1-4
D gene: -
V gene: TRBV3-1/TRBV3-2
clone size: -
CDR3 protein: CASSQGESQLFF
CDR3 DNA: TGTGCCAGCAGCCAAGGGGAGAGTCAACTGTTTTTT

J gene: TRBJ2-3
D gene: -
V gene: TRBV28
clone size: -
CDR3 protein: CASNQDSSSTDTQYF
CDR3 DNA: TGTGCCAGCAACCAAGACAGTTCTAGCACAGATACGCAGTATTTT

J gene: TRBJ1-5
D gene: TRBD1
V gene: TRBV11-2
clone size: medium-sized
CDR3 protein: CASSLAPGQGARQPQHF
CDR3 DNA: TGTGCCAGCAGCTTAGCTCCCGGACAGGGGGCAAGACAGCCCCAGCATTTT

J gene: TRBJ1-2
D gene: TRBD1
V gene: TRBV28
clone size: -
CDR3 protein: CASSSGTGPSNYGYTF
CDR3 DNA: TGTGCCAGCAGTTCCGGGACAGGGCCCTCTAACTATGGCTACACCTTC

J gene: TRBJ2-5
D gene: -
V gene: TRBV9
clone size: -
CDR3 protein: CASSVEGTQKETQYF
CDR3 DNA: TGTGCCAGCAGCGTAGAAGGGACACAGAAAGAGACCCAGTACTTC

J gene: TRBJ2-1
D gene: TRBD2
V gene: TRBV3-1/TRBV3-2
clone size: -
CDR3 protein: CASSQISSGNEQFF
CDR3 DNA: TGTGCCAGCAGCCAAATCTCTAGCGGGAATGAGCAGTTCTTC

J gene: TRBJ2-5
D gene: TRBD1
V gene: TRBV10-3
clone size: -
CDR3 protein: CAISSPGGAETQYF
CDR3 DNA: TGTGCCATCAGTAGTCCAGGGGGTGCAGAGACCCAGTACTTC

J gene: TRBJ2-1
D gene: TRBD2
V gene: TRBV11-3
clone size: -
CDR3 protein: CASSLAGGSGNEQFF
CDR3 DNA: TGTGCCAGCAGCTTAGCGGGCGGGAGCGGCAATGAGCAGTTCTTC

J gene: TRBJ2-7
D gene: TRBD2
V gene: TRBV28
clone size: -
CDR3 protein: CALGRGREQYF
CDR3 DNA: TGTGCCCTGGGGAGGGGTCGCGAGCAGTACTTC

J gene: TRBJ2-7
D gene: TRBD2
V gene: TRBV7-8
clone size: -
CDR3 protein: CASSLAPSGRGEQYF
CDR3 DNA: TGTGCCAGCAGCTTAGCTCCTAGCGGGAGGGGCGAGCAGTACTTC

J gene: TRBJ2-3
D gene: TRBD2
V gene: TRBV19
clone size: -
CDR3 protein: CASSLYSGGLAGSDTQYF
CDR3 DNA: TGTGCCAGTAGTTTATACTCTGGGGGACTAGCGGGGAGCGATACGCAGTATTTT

J gene: TRBJ2-7
D gene: TRBD1
V gene: TRBV6-2/TRBV6-3
clone size: few
CDR3 protein: CASSAAGTGFGYEQYF
CDR3 DNA: TGTGCCAGCAGTGCAGCCGGGACAGGCTTTGGCTACGAGCAGTACTTC

J gene: TRBJ2-1
D gene: -
V gene: TRBV15
clone size: -
CDR3 protein: CATSRATGYEQFF
CDR3 DNA: TGTGCCACCAGCAGAGCTACAGGATATGAGCAGTTCTTC

J gene: TRBJ1-5
D gene: -
V gene: TRBV7-2
clone size: -
CDR3 protein: CASSRGGNQPQHF
CDR3 DNA: TGTGCCAGCAGCCGGGGTGGGAATCAGCCCCAGCATTTT